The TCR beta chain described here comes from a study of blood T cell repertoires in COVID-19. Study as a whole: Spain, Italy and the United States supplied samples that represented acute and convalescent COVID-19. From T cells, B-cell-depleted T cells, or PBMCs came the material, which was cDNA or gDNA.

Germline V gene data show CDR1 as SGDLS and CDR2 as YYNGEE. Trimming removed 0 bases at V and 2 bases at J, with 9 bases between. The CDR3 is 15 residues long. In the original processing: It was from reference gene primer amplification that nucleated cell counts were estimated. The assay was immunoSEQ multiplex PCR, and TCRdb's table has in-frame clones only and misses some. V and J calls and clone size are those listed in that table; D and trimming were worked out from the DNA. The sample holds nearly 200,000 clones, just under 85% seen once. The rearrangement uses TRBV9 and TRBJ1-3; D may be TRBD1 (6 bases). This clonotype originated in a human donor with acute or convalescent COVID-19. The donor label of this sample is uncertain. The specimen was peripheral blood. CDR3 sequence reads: CASSVATGTGNTIYF. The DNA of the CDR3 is TGTGCCAGCAGCGTAGCTACAGGGACTGGAAACACCATATATTTT. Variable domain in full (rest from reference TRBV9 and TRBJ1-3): DSGVTQTPKHLITATGQRVTLRCSPRSGDLSVYWYQQSLDQGLQFLIQYYNGEERAKGNILERFSAQQFPDLHSELNLSSLELGDSALYFCASSVATGTGNTIYFGEGSWLTVV.